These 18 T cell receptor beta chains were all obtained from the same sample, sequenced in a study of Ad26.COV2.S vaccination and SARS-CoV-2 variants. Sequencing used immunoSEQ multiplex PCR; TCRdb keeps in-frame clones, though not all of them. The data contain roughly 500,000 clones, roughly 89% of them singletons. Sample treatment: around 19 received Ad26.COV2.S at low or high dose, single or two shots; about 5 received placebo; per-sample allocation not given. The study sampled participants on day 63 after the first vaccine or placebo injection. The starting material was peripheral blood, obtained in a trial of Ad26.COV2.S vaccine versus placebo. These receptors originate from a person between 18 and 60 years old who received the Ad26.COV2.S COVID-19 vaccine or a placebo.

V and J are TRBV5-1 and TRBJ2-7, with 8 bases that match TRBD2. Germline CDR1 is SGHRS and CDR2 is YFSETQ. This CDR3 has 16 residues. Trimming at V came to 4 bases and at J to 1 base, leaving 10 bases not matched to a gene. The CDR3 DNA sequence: TGCGCCAGCAGCCGGGGGGGAGCGGACCCTTCCTACGAGCAGTACTTC. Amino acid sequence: CASSRGGADPSYEQYF.

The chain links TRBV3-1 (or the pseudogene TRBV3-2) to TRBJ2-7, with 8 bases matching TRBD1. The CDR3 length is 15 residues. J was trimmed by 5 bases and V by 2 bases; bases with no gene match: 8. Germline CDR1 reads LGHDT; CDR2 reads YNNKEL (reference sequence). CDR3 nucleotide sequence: TGTGCCAGCAGCCAAAGGACAGGGAAAGTCGACGAGCAGTACTTC. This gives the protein CASSQRTGKVDEQYF.

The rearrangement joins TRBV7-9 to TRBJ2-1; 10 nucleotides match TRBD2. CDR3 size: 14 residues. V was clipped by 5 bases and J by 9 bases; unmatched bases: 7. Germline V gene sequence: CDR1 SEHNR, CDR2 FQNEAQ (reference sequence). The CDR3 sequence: CASSQGLAGGEQFF. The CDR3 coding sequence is TGTGCCAGCAGCCAGGGGTTAGCGGGGGGTGAGCAGTTCTTC.

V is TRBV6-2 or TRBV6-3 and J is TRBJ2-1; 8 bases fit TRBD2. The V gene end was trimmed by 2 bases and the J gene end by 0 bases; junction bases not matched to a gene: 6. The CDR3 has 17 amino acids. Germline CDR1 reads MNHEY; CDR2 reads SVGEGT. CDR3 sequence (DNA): TGTGCCAGCAGTTACGGGGCTAGCGGGTACTCCTACAATGAGCAGTTCTTC. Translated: CASSYGASGYSYNEQFF.

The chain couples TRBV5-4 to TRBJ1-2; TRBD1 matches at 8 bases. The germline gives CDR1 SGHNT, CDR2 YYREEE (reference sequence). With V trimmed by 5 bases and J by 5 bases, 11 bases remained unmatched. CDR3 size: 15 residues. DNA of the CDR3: TGTGCCAGCAGATCTCTCCAGGGGGCTAGGTATGGCTACACCTTC. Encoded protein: CASRSLQGARYGYTF.

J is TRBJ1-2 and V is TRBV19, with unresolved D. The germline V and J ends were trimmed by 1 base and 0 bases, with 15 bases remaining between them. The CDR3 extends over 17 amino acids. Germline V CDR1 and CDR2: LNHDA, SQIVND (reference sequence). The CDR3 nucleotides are TGTGCCAGTAGTATAGTGGCGGGCCTCCTGCCTAACTATGGCTACACCTTC. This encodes CASSIVAGLLPNYGYTF.

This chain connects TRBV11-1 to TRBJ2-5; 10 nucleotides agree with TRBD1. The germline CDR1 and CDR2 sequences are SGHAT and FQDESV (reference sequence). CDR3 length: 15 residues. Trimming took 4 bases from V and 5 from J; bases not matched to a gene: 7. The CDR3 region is CASSYPTGGRETQYF. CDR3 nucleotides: TGTGCCAGCAGCTATCCGACAGGGGGCCGGGAGACCCAGTACTTC.

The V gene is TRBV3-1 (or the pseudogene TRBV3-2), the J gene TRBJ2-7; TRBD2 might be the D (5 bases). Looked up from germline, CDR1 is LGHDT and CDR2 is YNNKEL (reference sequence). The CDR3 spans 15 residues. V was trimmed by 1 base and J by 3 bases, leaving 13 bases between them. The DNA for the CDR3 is TGTGCCAGCAGCCAAGGTAGCGACCGTTTCTACGAGCAGTACTTC. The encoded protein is CASSQGSDRFYEQYF.

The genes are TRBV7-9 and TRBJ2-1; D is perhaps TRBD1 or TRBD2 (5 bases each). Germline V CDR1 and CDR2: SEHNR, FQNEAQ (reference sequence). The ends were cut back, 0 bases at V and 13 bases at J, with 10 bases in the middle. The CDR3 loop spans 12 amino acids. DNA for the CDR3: TGTGCCAGCAGCTTAGCGCTGAGGGGACAGTTCTTC. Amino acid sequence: CASSLALRGQFF.

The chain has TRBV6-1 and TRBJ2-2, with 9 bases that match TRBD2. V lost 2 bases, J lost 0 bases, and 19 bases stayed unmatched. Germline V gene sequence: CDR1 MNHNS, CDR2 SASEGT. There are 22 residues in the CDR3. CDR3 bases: TGTGCCAGCAGTGAATGGGCGGGAGGGTTCTGGCCCATCGGGGCGAACACCGGGGAGCTGTTTTTT. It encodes CASSEWAGGFWPIGANTGELFF.

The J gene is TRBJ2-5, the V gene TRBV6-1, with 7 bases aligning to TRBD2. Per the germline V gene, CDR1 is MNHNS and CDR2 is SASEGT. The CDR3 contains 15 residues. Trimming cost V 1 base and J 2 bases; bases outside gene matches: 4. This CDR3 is CASSEEGRGQETQYF. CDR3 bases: TGTGCCAGCAGTGAAGAGGGGCGGGGGCAAGAGACCCAGTACTTC.

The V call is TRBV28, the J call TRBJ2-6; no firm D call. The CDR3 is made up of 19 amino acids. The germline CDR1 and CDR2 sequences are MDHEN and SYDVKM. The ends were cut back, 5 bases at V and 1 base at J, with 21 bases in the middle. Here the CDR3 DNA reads TGTGCCAGCAGTCCCCCCGCCCTGAGACACCAATCTGGGGCCAACGTCCTGACTTTC. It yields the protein CASSPPALRHQSGANVLTF.

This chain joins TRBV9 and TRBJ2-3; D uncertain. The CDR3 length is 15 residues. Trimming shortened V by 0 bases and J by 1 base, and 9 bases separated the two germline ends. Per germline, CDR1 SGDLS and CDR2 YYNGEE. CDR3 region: CASSVGVLGTDTQYF. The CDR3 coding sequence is TGTGCCAGCAGCGTAGGGGTGTTGGGCACAGATACGCAGTATTTT.

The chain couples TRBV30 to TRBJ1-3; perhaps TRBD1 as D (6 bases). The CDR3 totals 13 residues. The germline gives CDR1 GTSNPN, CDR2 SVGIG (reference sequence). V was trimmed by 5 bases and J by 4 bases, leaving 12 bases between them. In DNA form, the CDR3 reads TGTGCCTGGCGATCGGGGGCAGGAAACACCATATATTTT. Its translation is CAWRSGAGNTIYF.

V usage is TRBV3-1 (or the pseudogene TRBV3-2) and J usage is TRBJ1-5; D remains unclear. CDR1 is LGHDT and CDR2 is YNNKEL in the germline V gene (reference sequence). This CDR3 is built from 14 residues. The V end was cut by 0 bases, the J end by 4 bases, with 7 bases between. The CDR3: CASSQDLRNQPQHF. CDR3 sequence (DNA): TGTGCCAGCAGCCAAGATTTAAGGAATCAGCCCCAGCATTTT.

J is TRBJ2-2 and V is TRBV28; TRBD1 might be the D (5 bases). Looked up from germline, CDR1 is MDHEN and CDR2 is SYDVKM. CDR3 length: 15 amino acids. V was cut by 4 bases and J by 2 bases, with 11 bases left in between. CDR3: CASSSERGNTGELFF. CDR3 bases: TGTGCCAGCAGTTCGGAAAGGGGCAACACCGGGGAGCTGTTTTTT.

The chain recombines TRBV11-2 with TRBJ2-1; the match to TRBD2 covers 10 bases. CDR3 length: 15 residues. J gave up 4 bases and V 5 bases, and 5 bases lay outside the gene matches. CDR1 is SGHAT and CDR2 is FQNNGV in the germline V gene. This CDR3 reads CASSLRTSGYNEQFF. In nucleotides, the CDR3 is TGTGCCAGCAGCCTACGGACTAGCGGATACAATGAGCAGTTCTTC.

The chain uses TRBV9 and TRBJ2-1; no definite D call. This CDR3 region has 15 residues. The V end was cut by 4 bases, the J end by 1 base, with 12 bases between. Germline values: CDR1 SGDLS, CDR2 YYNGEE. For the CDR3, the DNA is TGTGCCAGCAGCTCATTCTTGGTGTCCTACAATGAGCAGTTCTTC. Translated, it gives CASSSFLVSYNEQFF.